A single sample gave rise to the 4 T cell receptor beta chains below, sequenced in a study of identical twins. TCRdb reprocessed the 5' RACE reads with MiXCR, giving one entry per CDR3 protein. The sample includes 1.5 million to 2 million distinct CDR3 sequences, 32% of them seen just once. The sample taken for sequencing was cord blood. These receptor sequences come from a newborn girl in good health.

This clonotype appeared a few times. This rearrangement joins TRBV20-1 to TRBJ2-5; D is ambiguous. Trimming shortened V by 3 bases and J by 2 bases, and 10 bases separated the two germline ends. Germline CDR1 DFQATT, CDR2 SNEGSKA (reference sequence). There are 13 residues in the CDR3. This chain's CDR3 is CSASARIQETQYF. CDR3 nucleotide sequence: TGCAGTGCTAGCGCTAGGATACAAGAGACCCAGTACTTC.

This clonotype showed up just a few times. The chain recombines TRBV27 with TRBJ2-1, with no clear D. This CDR3 has 14 residues. The ends were cut back, 3 bases at V and 8 bases at J, with 14 bases in the middle. The germline V gene has CDR1 MNHEY and CDR2 SMNVEV (reference sequence). CDR3 sequence: CASSLRSDLDEQFF. The CDR3 bases are TGTGCCAGCAGTTTGAGGAGCGATCTTGATGAGCAGTTCTTC.

The V call is TRBV20-1, the J call TRBJ2-5, with D tentatively TRBD2 (5 bases). The CDR3 runs 13 residues. CDR1 is DFQATT and CDR2 is SNEGSKA in the germline V gene (reference sequence). The V gene lost 0 bases and the J gene lost 5 bases, with 10 bases spanning the gap. DNA of the CDR3: TGCAGTGCTAGAGATTTAGCGACGGAGACCCAGTACTTC. Encoded protein: CSARDLATETQYF.

CDR3 DNA: TGCAGTGCTAGAGATGCCCGGGAGGGATACGAGCAGTACTTC. Its protein product is CSARDAREGYEQYF. This rearrangement joins TRBV20-1 to TRBJ2-7; 8 nucleotides match TRBD2. Germline loops: CDR1 DFQATT, CDR2 SNEGSKA (reference sequence). With V trimmed by 0 bases and J by 4 bases, 5 bases remained unmatched. The CDR3 runs 14 residues.